This entry describes one T cell receptor (beta chain). Its cognate antigen is unknown. This entry belongs to a study of cytomegalovirus exposure and HLA in healthy donors. Findings of the study overall: Several of the most significant clusters appeared linked to common viral pathogens, based on a later analysis.

PCR primers comprised 60 Vbeta and 13 Jbeta primers. Authors' methods: An analysis performed later counted about 80 million unique TCR beta chains (approximately 10 million of them shared). The method was immunoSEQ multiplex PCR; TCRdb's version includes in-frame clones alone and lacks a portion of them. V, J and clone size are those of that table, while D and trimming were read from the DNA. The data show 55,000 to 65,000 clones, roughly 80% seen once. The germline gives CDR1 SGHTA, CDR2 FQGNSA. V was trimmed by 2 bases and J by 2 bases, leaving 15 bases between them. The CDR3 runs to 16 residues. The chain joins TRBV7-2 to TRBJ1-2, with a weak D call TRBD1 (6 bases). The sequencing input was PBMCs. This TCR was recovered from a woman in her thirties or forties in good health and CMV-seropositive. The CDR3 protein is CASSLILRGANYGYTF. The CDR3 DNA is TGTGCCAGCAGCTTAATTCTTCGGGGGGCGAACTATGGCTACACCTTC.